The present T cell receptor (beta chain) was sequenced within a study of human T cells and chemical hapten exposure (TCRdb year 2021). Describing the broader study: For sensitization, 2% DPC in acetone was applied to a roughly 2 cm by roughly 2 cm area of upper inner arm skin. Weekly therapeutic DPC doses were additionally applied to the scalp of patients throughout the approximately 23-week study period. Patch testing was performed on the upper back with Finn chambers containing 0.01% DPC, and the patch tests were scored after 6 days according to International Contact Dermatitis Research Group standards. The mostly female patient cohort included alopecia areata with under or over 50% scalp involvement, alopecia totalis and alopecia universalis. Libraries were pooled for sequencing, and variation in per-sample TCR yields was attributed mainly to small differences in library volumes within the pool. Peripheral blood TCR repertoire changes were tracked in vivo in alopecia patients during primary and secondary sensitization to the hapten diphenylcyclopropenone (DPC). Blood samples were taken from patients before sensitization (week 0) and at 2, 6 and about 24 weeks after DPC sensitization. Around 30 alopecia patients provided blood for TCR sequencing at one to four time points (pre-sensitization, 2, 6 and 24 weeks). Results and caveats for the whole study, not just this receptor: All patients had alopecia, a presumed autoimmune disease, so their immune response might differ from that of healthy individuals. Expanded TCRs formed significantly more large CDR3 similarity clusters than pre-sensitization or healthy control sets, consistent with antigen-driven responses. Repeated subsampling changed both the strength of the expansion versus patch-test correlation and the threshold at which the correlation became significant. No change with DPC sensitization was found in the number of TCRs above 1 in 1000 frequency, and no evidence of global repertoire structure alterations was found. Patch test score was positively correlated with the number of PT1 expanded TCRs, with significance at thresholds 8, 16 and 32 but not at 4.

With respect to this clonotype: Its recognized antigen is unknown. Per-base qualities were not stored, and no clone one base away is much larger.

The library was built by means of RACE. The sequencing machine was a NextSeq 500. During library preparation, unique molecular identifiers were attached to individual cDNA molecules so that TCRs could be counted in a quantitative, reproducible way. For every blood RNA sample, sequencing covered both the TCR alpha and TCR beta chains. On the study's bioinformatics: Samples had a median of around 92,000 TCRs, with a range from 23,224 to 690,600. The Decombinator software suite was used to annotate V, J and CDR3 in the TCR reads. Every sample was subsampled to the same number of TCRs (28,000) for the PS versus PT1 abundance plots. TCRs were defined as expanded if absent before sensitization and observed at least eight times at the 2-week time point. Using fastp at Q25 and MiXCR, TCRdb reprocessed the public reads and kept productive beta chains. Rows are unified per CDR3 protein, each entry keeping the most common DNA and genes. The V and J calls were determined by TCRdb, not by the authors. This sample gives about 140,000 distinct CDR3 sequences in total; 12% of them show up just once. The top ten clones comprise around 1.4% of the sample.

Including cysteine and phenylalanine, the CDR3 has 15 amino acids. Only the CDR3 part of the read is kept: 45 bases, read in frame from the first base. From a lookup of the germline V gene, CDR1 and CDR2 are SGHTA and FQGTGA. The trim is 5 bases for V and 2 bases for J, with a gap of 15 bases between the germline ends. Per the publication, the time point label means: patch test 2, 6 weeks after DPC sensitization. Sample treatment or condition, as interpreted from the label and publication: therapeutic diphenylcyclopropenone sensitization with weekly scalp DPC. At every patch-test visit, the blood draw took place before the patch test was put on. To be eligible, patients had to be aged 18 to 70, diagnosed with alopecia and judged suitable for DPC therapy, while pregnant patients were excluded. Total RNA was extracted from unfractionated whole blood collected in Tempus Blood RNA tubes.

This chain joins TRBV7-3 to TRBJ2-5; the D gene is perhaps TRBD1 or TRBD2, each of them matching over 6 bases. Sample: whole blood, taken in connection with sensitization to the hapten diphenylcyclopropenone (DPC). The receptor's source is a woman aged 45 to 65 with alopecia areata. Some clones in this sample may be carry-over from other donors' samples. The sequenced DNA is TGTGCCAGCAGCCCGCAGGCGGGACATCAAGAGACCCAGTACTTC. Its translation reads: CASSPQAGHQETQYF.